Detailed here is one T cell receptor (beta chain). Antigen unknown. CDR1 and CDR2 from the germline V gene are SGDLS and YYNGEE. Trimming took 4 bases from V and 6 from J; bases not matched to a gene: 10. The CDR3 totals 16 residues. This sample was taken from a study of cytomegalovirus exposure and HLA in healthy donors. The study's findings and limits: Other equally common chains were less clonally expanded than HLA-associated TCR beta chains, a later analysis showed.

Primers included in the PCR were 60 Vbeta and 13 Jbeta primers. The protocol was immunoSEQ multiplex PCR, while the TCRdb copy is restricted to in-frame clones and leaves out a portion. The sample consists of roughly 200,000 clones, 80% of them appearing once. The sequenced material came from PBMCs. The chain links TRBV9 to TRBJ2-2; 9 nucleotides match TRBD1. The TCR comes from a boy younger than 18 in good health and CMV-seronegative. For the CDR3, the DNA is TGTGCCAGCAGCCCTTCCGGGACAGGGCTGTCCGGGGAGCTGTTTTTT. Amino acids: CASSPSGTGLSGELFF.